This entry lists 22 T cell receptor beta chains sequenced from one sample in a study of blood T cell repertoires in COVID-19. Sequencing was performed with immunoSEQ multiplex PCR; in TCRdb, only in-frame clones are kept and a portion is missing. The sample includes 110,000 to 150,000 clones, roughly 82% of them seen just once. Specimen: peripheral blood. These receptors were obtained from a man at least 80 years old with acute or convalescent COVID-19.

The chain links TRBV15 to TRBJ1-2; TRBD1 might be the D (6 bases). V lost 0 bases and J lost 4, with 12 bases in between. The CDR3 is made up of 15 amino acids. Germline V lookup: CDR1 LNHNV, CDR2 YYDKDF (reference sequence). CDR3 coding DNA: TGTGCCACCAGCAGAGAGACAGGCCCCCTCTATGGCTACACCTTC. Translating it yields CATSRETGPLYGYTF.

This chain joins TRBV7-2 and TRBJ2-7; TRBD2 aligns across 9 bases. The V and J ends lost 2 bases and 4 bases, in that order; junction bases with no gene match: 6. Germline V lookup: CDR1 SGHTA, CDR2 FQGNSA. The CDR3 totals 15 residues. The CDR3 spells CASSLSASGVYEQYF. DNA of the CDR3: TGTGCCAGCAGCTTAAGCGCTAGCGGGGTTTACGAGCAGTACTTC.

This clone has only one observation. The CDR3 region is CASSLGGVTDTQYF. As DNA, the CDR3 is TGTGCCAGCAGCTTGGGAGGGGTCACAGATACGCAGTATTTT. This chain joins TRBV7-9 and TRBJ2-3; 7 bases align to TRBD2. The trim removed 3 bases at V and 2 bases at J, leaving 2 bases unmatched. CDR3 length: 14 amino acids. Germline CDR1 reads SEHNR; CDR2 reads FQNEAQ (reference sequence).

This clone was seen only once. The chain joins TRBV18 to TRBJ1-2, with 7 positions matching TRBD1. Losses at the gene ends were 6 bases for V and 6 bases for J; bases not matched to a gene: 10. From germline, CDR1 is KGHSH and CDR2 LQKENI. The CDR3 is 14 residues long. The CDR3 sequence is CASSPDREVDGYTF. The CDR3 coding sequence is TGTGCCAGCTCTCCCGACAGGGAGGTTGATGGCTACACCTTC.

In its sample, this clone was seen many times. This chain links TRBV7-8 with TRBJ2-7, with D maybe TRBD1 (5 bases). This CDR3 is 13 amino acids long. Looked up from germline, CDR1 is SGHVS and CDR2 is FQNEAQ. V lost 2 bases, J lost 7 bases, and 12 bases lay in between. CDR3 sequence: CASSLIRAGEQYF. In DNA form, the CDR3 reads TGTGCCAGCAGCTTAATCAGGGCCGGGGAGCAGTACTTC.

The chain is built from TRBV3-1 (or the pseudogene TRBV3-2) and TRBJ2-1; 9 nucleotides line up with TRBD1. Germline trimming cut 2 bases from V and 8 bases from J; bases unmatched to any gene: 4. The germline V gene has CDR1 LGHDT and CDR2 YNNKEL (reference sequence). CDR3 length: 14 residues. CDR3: CASSQRQGGDEQFF. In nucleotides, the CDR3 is TGTGCCAGCAGCCAAAGACAGGGGGGAGATGAGCAGTTCTTC.

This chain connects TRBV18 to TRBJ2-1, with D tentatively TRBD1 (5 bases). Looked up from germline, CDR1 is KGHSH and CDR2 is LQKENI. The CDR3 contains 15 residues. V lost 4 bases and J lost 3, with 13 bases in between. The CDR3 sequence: CASSLAGNYYNEQFF. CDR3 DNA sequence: TGTGCCAGCTCACTCGCAGGGAACTACTACAATGAGCAGTTCTTC.

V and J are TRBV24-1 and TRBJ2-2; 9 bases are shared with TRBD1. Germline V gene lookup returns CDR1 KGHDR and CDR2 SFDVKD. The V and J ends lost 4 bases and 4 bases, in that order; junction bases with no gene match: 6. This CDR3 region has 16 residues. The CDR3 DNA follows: TGTGCCACCAGTGACTCGGGACAGGGCCTCACCGGGGAGCTGTTTTTT. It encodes CATSDSGQGLTGELFF.

The CDR3 nucleotides are TGCGCCAGCAGCCAGCTTGACACCGCAGATACGCAGTATTTT. It translates to CASSQLDTADTQYF. The chain recombines TRBV4-1 with TRBJ2-3; D not resolved. Germline V gives CDR1 MGHRA, CDR2 YSYEKL. CDR3 size: 14 residues. Trimming left V 3 bases short and J 4 bases short, with 11 bases between.

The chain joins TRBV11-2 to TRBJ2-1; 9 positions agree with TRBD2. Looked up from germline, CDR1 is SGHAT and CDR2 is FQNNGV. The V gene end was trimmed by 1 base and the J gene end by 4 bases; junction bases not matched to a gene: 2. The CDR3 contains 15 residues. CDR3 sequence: CASSLAAGGYNEQFF. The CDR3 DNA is TGTGCCAGCAGCTTAGCAGCGGGGGGTTACAATGAGCAGTTCTTC.

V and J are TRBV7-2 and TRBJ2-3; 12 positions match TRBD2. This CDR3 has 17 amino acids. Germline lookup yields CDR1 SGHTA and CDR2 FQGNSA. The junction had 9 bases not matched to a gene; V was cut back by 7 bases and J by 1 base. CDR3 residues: CASTVTSGGPRTDTQYF. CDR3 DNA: TGTGCCAGCACCGTAACTAGCGGGGGGCCCCGCACAGATACGCAGTATTTT.

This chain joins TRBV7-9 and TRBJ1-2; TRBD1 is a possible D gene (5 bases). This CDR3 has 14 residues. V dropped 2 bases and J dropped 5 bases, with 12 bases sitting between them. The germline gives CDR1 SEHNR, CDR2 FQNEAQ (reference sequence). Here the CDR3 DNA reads TGTGCCAGCAGCTTATCGTCGGGGGAATATGGCTACACCTTC. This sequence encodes CASSLSSGEYGYTF.

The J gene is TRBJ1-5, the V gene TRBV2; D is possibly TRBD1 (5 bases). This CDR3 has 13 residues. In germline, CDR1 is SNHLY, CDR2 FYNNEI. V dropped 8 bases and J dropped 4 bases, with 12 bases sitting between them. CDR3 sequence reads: CASGGTGNQPQHF. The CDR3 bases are TGTGCCAGCGGCGGGACGGGGAATCAGCCCCAGCATTTT.

CDR3 sequence reads: CATTTGDEKLFF. The CDR3 DNA follows: TGTGCCACAACTACAGGGGATGAAAAACTGTTTTTT. V and J are TRBV28 and TRBJ1-4, with 7 nucleotides matching TRBD1. Germline V gene sequence: CDR1 MDHEN, CDR2 SYDVKM. The CDR3 consists of 12 residues. With 10 bases clipped from V and 6 bases from J, the junction kept 5 bases outside the gene matches.

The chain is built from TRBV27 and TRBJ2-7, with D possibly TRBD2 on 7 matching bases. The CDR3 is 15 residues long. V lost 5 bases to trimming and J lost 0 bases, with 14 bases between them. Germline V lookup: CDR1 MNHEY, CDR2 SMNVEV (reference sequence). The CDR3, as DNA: TGTGCCAGCAGTCTCGGGGGGCGTATCTCCTACGAGCAGTACTTC. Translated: CASSLGGRISYEQYF.

CDR3 bases: TGTGCCAGCTCACCAGGGCAGGGGCAAAACATTCAGTACTTC. Protein: CASSPGQGQNIQYF. The chain uses TRBV18 and TRBJ2-4; perhaps TRBD1 as D (6 bases). The germline V gene encodes CDR1 KGHSH and CDR2 LQKENI. This CDR3 has 14 residues. V shed 2 bases and J shed 5 bases, with 10 bases lying between them.

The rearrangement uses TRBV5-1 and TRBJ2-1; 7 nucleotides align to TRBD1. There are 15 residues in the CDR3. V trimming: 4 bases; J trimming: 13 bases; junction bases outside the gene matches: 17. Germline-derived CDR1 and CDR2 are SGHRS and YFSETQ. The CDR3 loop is CASSAGQVNAQQQFF. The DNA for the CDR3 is TGCGCCAGCAGCGCCGGACAGGTGAATGCCCAGCAACAGTTCTTC.

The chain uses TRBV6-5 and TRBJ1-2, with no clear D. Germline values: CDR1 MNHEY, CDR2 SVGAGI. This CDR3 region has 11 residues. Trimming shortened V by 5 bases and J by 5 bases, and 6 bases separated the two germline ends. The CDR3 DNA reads TGTGCCAGCAGTACGAGGTATGGCTACACCTTC. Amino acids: CASSTRYGYTF.

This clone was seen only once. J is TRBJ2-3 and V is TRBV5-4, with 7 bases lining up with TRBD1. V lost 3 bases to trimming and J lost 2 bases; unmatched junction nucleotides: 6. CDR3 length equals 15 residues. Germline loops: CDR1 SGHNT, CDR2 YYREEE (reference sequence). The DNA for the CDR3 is TGTGCCAGCAGCTCCCTACAGGGGAACACAGATACGCAGTATTTT. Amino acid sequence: CASSSLQGNTDTQYF.

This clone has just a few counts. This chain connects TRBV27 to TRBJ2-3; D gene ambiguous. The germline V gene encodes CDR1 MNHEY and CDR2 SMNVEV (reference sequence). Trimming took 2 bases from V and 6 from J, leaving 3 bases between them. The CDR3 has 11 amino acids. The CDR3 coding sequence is TGTGCCAGCAGTTTACGGGATACGCAGTATTTT. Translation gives CASSLRDTQYF.

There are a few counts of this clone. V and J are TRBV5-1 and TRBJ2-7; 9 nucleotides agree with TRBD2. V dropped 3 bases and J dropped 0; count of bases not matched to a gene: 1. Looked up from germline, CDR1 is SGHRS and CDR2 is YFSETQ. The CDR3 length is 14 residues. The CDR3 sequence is CASSSSGTSYEQYF. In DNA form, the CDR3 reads TGCGCCAGCAGCTCTAGCGGGACCTCCTACGAGCAGTACTTC.

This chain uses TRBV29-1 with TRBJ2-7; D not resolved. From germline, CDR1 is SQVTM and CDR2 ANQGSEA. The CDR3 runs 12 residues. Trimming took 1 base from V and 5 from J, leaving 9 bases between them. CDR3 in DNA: TGCAGCGTTGAAGGGAGTCTCAACGAGCAGTACTTC. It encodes CSVEGSLNEQYF.